This T cell receptor beta chain is drawn from a study of shared clonotypes between healthy human individuals. Study-wide results and caveats: The represented genetic and exposure-history diversity was limited by the small number of donors.

The CDR3 is made up of 12 amino acids. Deletions cut 3 bases from V and 4 bases from J, with 6 bases between. CDR1 and CDR2 (germline): MNHEY, SMNVEV (reference sequence). Per the original data handling: ImmunoSEQ only sent back junction sequences with no quality scores, so filtering was done differently. Profiled with immunoSEQ multiplex PCR; TCRdb holds only in-frame clones, not every one. That table gives V, J and clone size, and the DNA gave D and trimming. The sample holds millions of clones, roughly 95% seen once. Worth noting for this clone: Its specificity is unknown.

The sequenced material came from naive CD4+ T cells sorted from blood. The sample's subset: CD45RA+ positively selected. The chain has TRBV27 and TRBJ2-5, with D hard to call. The origin of this receptor is a young man in good health. In DNA, the CDR3 is TGTGCCAGCAGTTTTCGGCCAGAGACCCAGTACTTC. Translating gives CASSFRPETQYF.